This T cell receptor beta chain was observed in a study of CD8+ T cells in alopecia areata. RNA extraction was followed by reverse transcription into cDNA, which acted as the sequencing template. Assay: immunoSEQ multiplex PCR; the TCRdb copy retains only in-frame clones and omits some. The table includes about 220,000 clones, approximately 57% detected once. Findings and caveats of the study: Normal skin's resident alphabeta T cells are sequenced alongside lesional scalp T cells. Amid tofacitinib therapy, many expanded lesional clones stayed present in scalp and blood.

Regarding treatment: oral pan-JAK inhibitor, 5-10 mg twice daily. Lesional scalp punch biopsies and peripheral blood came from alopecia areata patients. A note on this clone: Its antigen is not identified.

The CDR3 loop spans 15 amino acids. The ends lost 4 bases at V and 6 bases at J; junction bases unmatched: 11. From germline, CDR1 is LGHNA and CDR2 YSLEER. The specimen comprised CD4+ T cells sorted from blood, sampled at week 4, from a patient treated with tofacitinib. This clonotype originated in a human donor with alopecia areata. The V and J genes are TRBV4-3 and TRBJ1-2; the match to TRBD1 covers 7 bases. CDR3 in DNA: TGCGCCAGCAGCCGGGATCCCGCCACAGGGGATGGCTACACCTTC. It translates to CASSRDPATGDGYTF.